The clone carrying this T cell receptor (beta chain) showed up just once. Its antigen is not identified. The sample belongs to a study of Ad26.COV2.S vaccination and SARS-CoV-2 variants. Study background: Into the muscle, Ad26.COV2.S was dosed once or twice, 56 days apart. Study-wide results and caveats: Relative to placebo recipients, vaccine recipients exhibited elevated spike-specific TCR breadth.

Treatment denoted: roughly 19 received Ad26.COV2.S at low or high dose, single or two shots; about 5 received placebo; per-sample allocation not given. Specimens were obtained on day 63 following the first vaccine or placebo injection. The protocol was immunoSEQ multiplex PCR, while the TCRdb copy is restricted to in-frame clones and leaves out a portion. This sample has about 440,000 clones, with around nine tenths found just once. The germline V gene has CDR1 GTSNPN and CDR2 SVGIG (reference sequence). V was clipped by 5 bases and J by 4 bases, with 11 bases between them. The CDR3 covers 12 residues.

The specimen comprised peripheral blood, sampled in a trial of Ad26.COV2.S vaccine versus placebo. The chain joins TRBV30 to TRBJ1-1; TRBD1 is a possible D gene (6 bases). The source of this sequence is a person between 18 and 59 years old who received the Ad26.COV2.S COVID-19 vaccine or a placebo. Here the CDR3 DNA reads TGTGCCTGGGGGGCGGGGGCCACTGAAGCTTTCTTT. Residues: CAWGAGATEAFF. Full variable domain (missing parts from reference TRBV30 and TRBJ1-1): SQTIHQWPATLVQPVGSPLSLECTVEGTSNPNLYWYRQAAGRGLQLLFYSVGIGQISSEVPQNLSASRPQDRQFILSSKKLLLSDSGFYLCAWGAGATEAFFGQGTRLTVV.